These T cell receptor beta chains were read from a single sample in a study of blood T cell repertoires in COVID-19. TCRdb's copy holds only in-frame clones and misses some; the assay was immunoSEQ multiplex PCR. Among tens of thousands of clones, approximately 90% were seen once, and the ten largest hold about a tenth. Sequencing used PBMCs or T cells enriched from blood (not recorded which). These TCRs come from a woman between 35 and 50 years old who had recovered from COVID-19. CDR3s include the opening cysteine and the closing phenylalanine or tryptophan. Each record gives: V gene, J gene, CDR3 protein.

V: TRBV9
J: TRBJ1-2
CDR3: CASSVVRGGNYGYTF

V: TRBV11-3
J: TRBJ2-3
CDR3: CASSLDRDSRTDTQYF

V: TRBV5-1
J: TRBJ1-2
CDR3: CASSLAQRVNSSPYGYTF

V: TRBV5-1
J: TRBJ1-1
CDR3: CASSLVVQGAGTEAFF

V: TRBV15
J: TRBJ2-5
CDR3: CATSVDLGLRGTQYF

V: TRBV7-8
J: TRBJ2-2
CDR3: CASSLDLQSSYTGELFF

V: TRBV5-5
J: TRBJ1-2
CDR3: CASSSTGTGVYGYTF

V: TRBV19
J: TRBJ2-5
CDR3: CASSGDPQGSETQYF

V: TRBV11-2
J: TRBJ2-3
CDR3: CASSLTGGITDTQYF

V: TRBV11-2
J: TRBJ2-5
CDR3: CASSLTRLPGETQYF

V: TRBV25-1
J: TRBJ1-1
CDR3: CASSALNTEAFF

V: TRBV5-1
J: TRBJ1-3
CDR3: CASSLPGNTIYF

V: TRBV29-1
J: TRBJ1-1
CDR3: CSVVGLLSQRRNPEAFF

V: TRBV5-6
J: TRBJ1-2
CDR3: CASSLQAGQGYGYTF

V: TRBV12-3/TRBV12-4
J: TRBJ2-5
CDR3: CASRGLGETQYF

V: TRBV3-1/TRBV3-2
J: TRBJ2-1
CDR3: CASSKGTSGGGFEFF

V: TRBV19
J: TRBJ2-3
CDR3: CASSPLAGAFTDTQYF

V: TRBV7-2
J: TRBJ1-2
CDR3: CASSLAVRNYGYTF

V: TRBV6-5
J: TRBJ1-1
CDR3: CASSYDRGFTEAFF

V: TRBV9
J: TRBJ2-5
CDR3: CASSPRTGTETQYF

V: TRBV7-7
J: TRBJ1-3
CDR3: CASSPLAGSRNTIYF

V: TRBV27
J: TRBJ2-1
CDR3: CASSSTGEQFF

V: TRBV11-2
J: TRBJ1-1
CDR3: CASSLQVSVGTEAFF

V: TRBV5-6
J: TRBJ2-3
CDR3: CASSFGLADSTDTQYF

V: TRBV27
J: TRBJ1-5
CDR3: CASSTGAGQPQHF

V: TRBV3-1/TRBV3-2
J: TRBJ2-3
CDR3: CASSQDLTADTQYF

V: TRBV27
J: TRBJ2-2
CDR3: CASKMNRGSGELFF

V: TRBV20-1
J: TRBJ1-1
CDR3: CSASVTSNTEAFF

V: TRBV6-1
J: TRBJ1-4
CDR3: CASSEAAGAVANEKLFF

V: TRBV5-1
J: TRBJ2-1
CDR3: CASSLRLAGVVEQFF

V: TRBV4-1
J: TRBJ2-7
CDR3: CASSLAFPYEQYF

V: TRBV7-7
J: TRBJ2-2
CDR3: CASSLLASRTGELFF

V: TRBV27
J: TRBJ1-3
CDR3: CASSPTGASNTIYF

V: TRBV6-5
J: TRBJ2-7
CDR3: CASSRGGTYEQYF

V: TRBV19
J: TRBJ1-1
CDR3: CASKWDMNTEAFF

V: TRBV11-3
J: TRBJ2-1
CDR3: CASSTWRLAGGQGEQFF

V: TRBV3-1/TRBV3-2
J: TRBJ2-5
CDR3: CASSLRGGTGKETQYF

V: TRBV18
J: TRBJ2-7
CDR3: CASSLPNRDSNPPEQYF

V: TRBV6-5
J: TRBJ2-7
CDR3: CASLDRATYEQYF

V: TRBV6-2/TRBV6-3
J: TRBJ2-1
CDR3: CASSYIAVQLYNEQFF

V: TRBV27
J: TRBJ2-3
CDR3: CASSYRGGRADTQYF

V: TRBV21-1
J: TRBJ1-4
CDR3: CASSKGGGSEKLFF

V: TRBV11-3
J: TRBJ2-5
CDR3: CASSSNSGGTQETQYF

V: TRBV5-1
J: TRBJ2-7
CDR3: CASSGGLINQGGNEQYF

V: TRBV6-5
J: TRBJ1-6
CDR3: CASKIGTGLNSPLHF

V: TRBV5-1
J: TRBJ1-1
CDR3: CASSPGVNTEAFF

V: TRBV6-5
J: TRBJ2-1
CDR3: CASIRLAGGGEQFF

V: TRBV9
J: TRBJ2-1
CDR3: CASSIQTGRYNEQFF

V: TRBV5-4
J: TRBJ1-2
CDR3: CASSLDEGVGRGYTF

V: TRBV6-5
J: TRBJ2-5
CDR3: CATSPSIRLQETQYF

V: TRBV5-1
J: TRBJ2-3
CDR3: CASSSGQGPGDTQYF

V: TRBV7-6
J: TRBJ1-1
CDR3: CASSQIQGAGTEAFF

V: TRBV19
J: TRBJ1-5
CDR3: CASSIYEGSGGNQPQHF

V: TRBV18
J: TRBJ1-4
CDR3: CASSPGQGVNEKLFF

V: TRBV12-3/TRBV12-4
J: TRBJ1-1
CDR3: CASSLGGEAFF

V: TRBV18
J: TRBJ2-1
CDR3: CASSRTEQYNEQFF

V: TRBV11-3
J: TRBJ1-4
CDR3: CASSLEGVGNEKLFF